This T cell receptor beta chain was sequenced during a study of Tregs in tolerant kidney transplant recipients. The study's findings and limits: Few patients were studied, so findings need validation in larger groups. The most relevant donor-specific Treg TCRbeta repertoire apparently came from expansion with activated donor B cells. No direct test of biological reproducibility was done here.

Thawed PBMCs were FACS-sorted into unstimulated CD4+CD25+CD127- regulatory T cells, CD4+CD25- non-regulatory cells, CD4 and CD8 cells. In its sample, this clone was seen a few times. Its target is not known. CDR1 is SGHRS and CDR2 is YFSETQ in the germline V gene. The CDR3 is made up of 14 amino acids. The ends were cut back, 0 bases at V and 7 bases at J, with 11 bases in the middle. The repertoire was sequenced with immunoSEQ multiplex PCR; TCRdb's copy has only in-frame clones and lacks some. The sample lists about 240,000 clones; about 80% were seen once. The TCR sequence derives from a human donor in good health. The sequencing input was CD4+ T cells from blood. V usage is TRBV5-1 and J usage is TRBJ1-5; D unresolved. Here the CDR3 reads CASSLEGMEQPQHF. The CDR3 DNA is TGCGCCAGCAGCTTGGAGGGTATGGAACAGCCCCAGCATTTT.